Shown below are 12 T cell receptor beta chains from a single sample sequenced in a study of B cell selection in AIRE deficiency. TCRdb's table, derived via immunoSEQ multiplex PCR, lists solely in-frame clones and lacks some. Here the sample spans roughly 14,000 clones, 85% to 95% being singletons. Regulatory T cells were sorted as CD4+CD25hiCD127low/negative cells. The sample consisted of Tregs sorted from PBMCs. Source of these receptors: a human donor with AIRE deficiency.

V usage is TRBV2 and J usage is TRBJ1-5; D is uncertain. Trimming removed 8 bases from V and 4 bases from J, with 12 bases in between. Germline CDR1 reads SNHLY; CDR2 reads FYNNEI. CDR3 length equals 13 residues. CDR3 in amino acids: CASGMAPNQPQHF. The DNA for the CDR3 is TGTGCCAGCGGGATGGCGCCGAATCAGCCCCAGCATTTT.

This chain links TRBV13 with TRBJ2-7, with TRBD1 identical over 7 bases. Trimming took 2 bases from V and 4 from J; bases not matched to a gene: 5. The germline V gene has CDR1 PRHDT and CDR2 FYEKMQ (reference sequence). The CDR3 spans 14 residues. The CDR3 region is CASSLRGQSYEQYF. As DNA, the CDR3 is TGTGCCAGCAGCTTAAGGGGACAGTCTTACGAGCAGTACTTC.

This clone has only one observation. V is TRBV7-9 and J is TRBJ2-1; TRBD1 or TRBD2 may be the D gene (5 bases each). This CDR3 region has 16 residues. CDR1 is SEHNR and CDR2 is FQNEAQ in the germline V gene (reference sequence). V was clipped by 0 bases and J by 1 base, with 10 bases between them. The CDR3 nucleotides read TGTGCCAGCAGCTTAGCCCTAGCAGGGTCCTACAATGAGCAGTTCTTC. Protein sequence: CASSLALAGSYNEQFF.

The chain employs TRBV7-9 and TRBJ2-1, with 10 nucleotides matching TRBD2. CDR1 is SEHNR, CDR2 FQNEAQ, per germline (reference sequence). This CDR3 contains 16 residues. With 2 bases clipped from V and 3 bases from J, the junction kept 4 bases outside the gene matches. CDR3 sequence: CASSLSRTSGYNEQFF. CDR3 DNA: TGTGCCAGCAGCTTATCTAGGACTAGCGGCTACAATGAGCAGTTCTTC.

This chain links TRBV18 with TRBJ2-3, with 8 bases matching TRBD1. CDR3 length: 13 amino acids. V trimming: 4 bases; J trimming: 6 bases; junction bases outside the gene matches: 3. The germline gives CDR1 KGHSH, CDR2 LQKENI. This CDR3 is CASSLRDRDTQYF. As DNA, the CDR3 is TGTGCCAGCTCACTACGGGACAGGGATACGCAGTATTTT.

The CDR3 reads CASSLGDRGPPQHF. The DNA for the CDR3 is TGTGCCAGCAGTTTAGGGGACAGGGGTCCGCCCCAGCATTTT. V is TRBV28 and J is TRBJ1-5; 10 nucleotides align to TRBD1. The CDR3 has 14 residues. The germline CDR1 and CDR2 sequences are MDHEN and SYDVKM. Germline trimming cut 2 bases from V and 9 bases from J; bases unmatched to any gene: 4. The full variable domain, completed using reference TRBV28 and TRBJ1-5, is DVKVTQSSRYLVKRTGEKVFLECVQDMDHENMFWYRQDPGLGLRLIYFSYDVKMKEKGDIPEGYSVSREKKERFSLILESASTNQTSMYLCASSLGDRGPPQHFGDGTRLSIL.

The gene calls are TRBV6-6 and TRBJ2-5; no clear D gene. The V end lost 2 bases, the J end lost 5 bases, and 15 bases lay between the germline ends. The germline CDR1 and CDR2 sequences are MNHNY and SVGAGI (reference sequence). The CDR3 covers 15 residues. This CDR3 is CASSYGRRRWETQYF. The CDR3 nucleotides read TGTGCCAGCAGTTACGGCCGACGTAGGTGGGAGACCCAGTACTTC.

The chain uses TRBV6-1 and TRBJ2-7, with 11 bases that match TRBD2. The CDR3 runs to 15 residues. After removal of 1 base from V and 5 bases from J, the junction contained 4 bases not matched to a gene. Germline V lookup: CDR1 MNHNS, CDR2 SASEGT. The CDR3 sequence is CASSEVAGGSHEQYF. Written as DNA, the CDR3 is TGTGCCAGCAGTGAAGTAGCGGGAGGGAGCCACGAGCAGTACTTC.

The chain uses TRBV5-6 and TRBJ1-2; D unresolved. The CDR3 extends over 14 amino acids. V lost 0 bases and J lost 8, with 14 bases in between. The germline gives CDR1 SGHDT, CDR2 YYEEEE. The CDR3 DNA sequence: TGTGCCAGCAGCTTGGATTCTCGATCGGGGGGCTACACCTTC. This sequence encodes CASSLDSRSGGYTF.

The chain is built from TRBV5-1 and TRBJ2-7; 12 bases are a match to TRBD1. Per the germline V gene, CDR1 is SGHRS and CDR2 is YFSETQ. Losses at the gene ends were 3 bases for V and 7 bases for J; bases not matched to a gene: 5. CDR3 size: 14 residues. CDR3 sequence reads: CASSSGQGAGEQYF. DNA for the CDR3: TGCGCCAGCAGCTCGGGACAGGGGGCCGGGGAGCAGTACTTC.

The chain carries TRBV28 and TRBJ2-3; D could derive from TRBD1 or TRBD2 (5 bases each). Germline V gives CDR1 MDHEN, CDR2 SYDVKM. V shed 3 bases and J shed 1 base, with 14 bases lying between them. This CDR3 has 16 amino acids. The CDR3: CASSFQGRGGTDTQYF. In DNA form, the CDR3 reads TGTGCCAGCAGTTTTCAGGGAAGAGGGGGCACAGATACGCAGTATTTT.

The chain recombines TRBV5-1 with TRBJ2-5; the D gene is possibly TRBD2 (5 bases). The CDR3 has 14 amino acids. The germline CDR1 and CDR2 sequences are SGHRS and YFSETQ. V was cut by 2 bases and J by 2 bases, with 10 bases left in between. The CDR3 is CASSLTAGQETQYF. The CDR3 bases are TGCGCCAGCAGCTTAACGGCGGGTCAAGAGACCCAGTACTTC.